The next 28 T cell receptor beta chains were all read from a single sample in a study of blood T cell repertoires in COVID-19. Libraries were prepared by immunoSEQ multiplex PCR; TCRdb keeps only in-frame clonotypes and omits some of them. The sample lists roughly 380,000 clones, around 89% seen once, with roughly 1.5% in the top ten. Sequences were obtained from peripheral blood. All receptors derive from a woman between 40 and 55 years old with COVID-19, enrolled during active disease.

This chain links TRBV19 with TRBJ1-1; 8 bases line up with TRBD1. Looked up from germline, CDR1 is LNHDA and CDR2 is SQIVND (reference sequence). The V segment lost 7 bases and the J segment 1 base; nucleotides outside the gene matches: 14. The CDR3 extends over 17 amino acids. CDR3 sequence: CASKIPDRDTRNTEAFF. The CDR3 nucleotides read TGTGCCAGTAAGATCCCGGACAGGGATACGAGGAACACTGAAGCTTTCTTT. The variable domain in full, with the rest retrieved from reference TRBV19 and TRBJ1-1, is DGGITQSPKYLFRKEGQNVTLSCEQNLNHDAMYWYRQDPGQGLRLIYYSQIVNDFQKGDIAEGYSVSREKKESFPLTVTSAQKNPTAFYLCASKIPDRDTRNTEAFFGQGTRLTVV.

This chain uses TRBV28 with TRBJ2-1, with 12 bases that match TRBD2. Germline V gene lookup returns CDR1 MDHEN and CDR2 SYDVKM. J lost 7 bases, V lost 6 bases, and 10 bases had no gene match. The length of the CDR3 is 16 residues. CDR3 in DNA: TGTGCCAGCAGCCCTATCGAACTAGCGGGAGGAAATGAGCAGTTCTTC. Translating it yields CASSPIELAGGNEQFF.

This clone has only one observation. For the CDR3, the DNA is TGTGCCAGCAGCTTAGACCGCGGGGGCGGGGGGCTCTACGAGCAGTACTTC. Amino acid sequence: CASSLDRGGGGLYEQYF. The chain recombines TRBV11-2 with TRBJ2-7; TRBD2 aligns across 8 bases. CDR3 length: 17 residues. The V and J ends lost 0 bases and 3 bases, in that order; junction bases with no gene match: 10. Germline V lookup: CDR1 SGHAT, CDR2 FQNNGV.

The CDR3 spells CASSYQTVRYF. DNA of the CDR3: TGTGCCAGCAGTTATCAGACAGTTCGATATTTT. This chain connects TRBV12-3 or TRBV12-4 to TRBJ2-3; TRBD1 might be the D (5 bases). V lost 4 bases, J lost 15 bases, and 14 bases lay in between. The CDR3 loop spans 11 amino acids.

The chain carries TRBV27 and TRBJ2-1; tentative D call: TRBD2 (6 bases). Germline values: CDR1 MNHEY, CDR2 SMNVEV (reference sequence). V was shortened by 3 bases and J by 7 bases, with 13 bases between the two germline ends. This CDR3 has 14 amino acids. CDR3 bases: TGTGCCAGCAGTTTGAGGTTCGCGGGAAATGAGCAGTTCTTC. Translating it yields CASSLRFAGNEQFF.

This CDR3 is CASSPRRSSYEQYF. CDR3 nucleotides: TGTGCCAGCAGCCCCCGACGGAGCTCCTACGAGCAGTACTTC. V usage is TRBV9 and J usage is TRBJ2-7; D remains unclear. Trimming stripped 4 bases from V and 0 bases from J, with 11 bases between. Germline assignment: CDR1 SGDLS and CDR2 YYNGEE. The CDR3 spans 14 residues.

The chain joins TRBV19 to TRBJ2-3, with 10 bases that match TRBD1. CDR1 and CDR2 from the germline V gene are LNHDA and SQIVND (reference sequence). The CDR3 extends over 22 amino acids. Trimming removed 5 bases from V and 2 bases from J; junction bases left unmatched: 25. CDR3 loop: CASSGRARTGGTLGEDTDTQYF. CDR3 coding DNA: TGTGCCAGTAGTGGCCGCGCTAGGACAGGGGGTACTTTAGGTGAGGACACAGATACGCAGTATTTT. The full variable domain, its missing parts supplied by reference TRBV19 and TRBJ2-3, is DGGITQSPKYLFRKEGQNVTLSCEQNLNHDAMYWYRQDPGQGLRLIYYSQIVNDFQKGDIAEGYSVSREKKESFPLTVTSAQKNPTAFYLCASSGRARTGGTLGEDTDTQYFGPGTRLTVL.

The chain carries TRBV3-1 (or the pseudogene TRBV3-2) and TRBJ1-1; no clear D. This CDR3 is built from 14 residues. Trimming pared 1 base from V and 1 base from J, leaving 7 bases between. Germline CDR1 and CDR2: LGHDT and YNNKEL (reference sequence). The CDR3 DNA follows: TGTGCCAGCAGCCAAGTGGTCGGGAACACTGAAGCTTTCTTT. Encoded protein: CASSQVVGNTEAFF.

This clone occurred a few times. This chain joins TRBV28 and TRBJ1-1; D is uncertain. The CDR3 is 15 amino acids. Germline V gives CDR1 MDHEN, CDR2 SYDVKM. V was trimmed by 6 bases and J by 1 base, leaving 15 bases between them. The CDR3 sequence is CASSRGLVPNTEAFF. CDR3 coding DNA: TGTGCCAGCAGCCGCGGCTTAGTCCCGAACACTGAAGCTTTCTTT. Combining the CDR3 with reference TRBV28 and TRBJ1-1 gives the whole variable domain DVKVTQSSRYLVKRTGEKVFLECVQDMDHENMFWYRQDPGLGLRLIYFSYDVKMKEKGDIPEGYSVSREKKERFSLILESASTNQTSMYLCASSRGLVPNTEAFFGQGTRLTVV.

The chain couples TRBV19 to TRBJ2-1; 7 bases line up with TRBD2. With V trimmed by 3 bases and J by 5 bases, 16 bases remained unmatched. Germline-derived CDR1 and CDR2 are LNHDA and SQIVND (reference sequence). This CDR3 has 18 amino acids. The CDR3 DNA reads TGTGCCAGTAGTATCTGGTGGCCGAAAGCGGGGTCGGACAATGAGCAGTTCTTC. Translated: CASSIWWPKAGSDNEQFF.

The chain joins TRBV9 to TRBJ1-1; 8 nucleotides match TRBD1. CDR3 length equals 15 residues. Germline values: CDR1 SGDLS, CDR2 YYNGEE. The junction had 6 bases not matched to a gene; V was cut back by 4 bases and J by 1 base. In DNA form, the CDR3 reads TGTGCCAGCAGCCCCCGGACAGGGAAGAACACTGAAGCTTTCTTT. It codes for CASSPRTGKNTEAFF.

The CDR3 protein is CASSSPGTGDSPLHF. CDR3 bases: TGTGCCAGCAGCTCACCCGGGACAGGGGATTCACCCCTCCACTTT. This chain joins TRBV3-1 (or the pseudogene TRBV3-2) and TRBJ1-6, with 10 bases fitting TRBD1. J lost 8 bases, V lost 5 bases, and 6 bases had no gene match. Germline V gene lookup returns CDR1 LGHDT and CDR2 YNNKEL (reference sequence). The CDR3 totals 15 residues.

The chain has TRBV19 and TRBJ1-6, with D tentatively TRBD1 (6 bases). The CDR3 has 14 amino acids. Trimming took 7 bases from V and 6 from J, leaving 13 bases between them. Germline CDR1 LNHDA, CDR2 SQIVND (reference sequence). CDR3 DNA sequence: TGTGCCAGTACTCAGACAGGCCGTAATTCACCCCTCCACTTT. This sequence encodes CASTQTGRNSPLHF.

This clone appeared a few times. The CDR3 bases are TGCAGTGCTCCCAGATCTGGCTACACCTTC. Protein: CSAPRSGYTF. The chain recombines TRBV20-1 with TRBJ1-2; D uncertain. The CDR3 is 10 amino acids. V was cut by 5 bases and J by 7 bases, with 8 bases left in between. Germline CDR1 reads DFQATT; CDR2 reads SNEGSKA (reference sequence).

CDR3 coding DNA: TGCAGCGTTGGGAGGGGGCCTCAACAGCCCCAGCATTTT. Its protein product is CSVGRGPQQPQHF. This chain joins TRBV29-1 and TRBJ1-5; 7 positions agree with TRBD1. Per the germline V gene, CDR1 is SQVTM and CDR2 is ANQGSEA. J lost 7 bases, V lost 4 bases, and 7 bases had no gene match. The CDR3 runs to 13 residues.

The rearrangement links TRBV6-5 to TRBJ1-1; 7 nucleotides line up with TRBD1. The germline CDR1 and CDR2 sequences are MNHEY and SVGAGI. The junction had 4 bases not matched to a gene; V was cut back by 5 bases and J by 1 base. The CDR3 totals 14 residues. The CDR3 spells CASSTWTGNTEAFF. As DNA, the CDR3 is TGTGCCAGCAGTACCTGGACAGGGAACACTGAAGCTTTCTTT.

This chain uses TRBV4-1 with TRBJ1-1; 8 bases map to TRBD1. The germline V gene encodes CDR1 MGHRA and CDR2 YSYEKL. V shed 1 base, J shed 2 bases, and the junction held 9 bases outside the gene matches. CDR3 length: 17 residues. In nucleotides, the CDR3 is TGCGCCAGCAGCCAAGCACCCCACAGGGGGATAAACACTGAAGCTTTCTTT. It is translated as CASSQAPHRGINTEAFF.

The genes are TRBV19 and TRBJ2-7; no reliable D call. V lost 4 bases and J lost 0, with 10 bases in between. Germline-derived CDR1 and CDR2 are LNHDA and SQIVND (reference sequence). This CDR3 contains 14 residues. DNA for the CDR3: TGTGCCAGTAGTACCCTCACTACCTCCTACGAGCAGTACTTC. This codes for CASSTLTTSYEQYF.

The J gene is TRBJ2-5, the V gene TRBV6-2 or TRBV6-3, with TRBD1 matching over 7 bases. This CDR3 is built from 15 residues. Germline V gene data show CDR1 as MNHEY and CDR2 as SVGEGT. J was trimmed by 4 bases and V by 4 bases; bases with no gene match: 9. The CDR3 is CASSSPTGNLETQYF. In DNA, the CDR3 is TGTGCCAGCAGTTCTCCGACAGGGAACTTAGAGACCCAGTACTTC.

The chain recombines TRBV29-1 with TRBJ1-1; no firm D call. The CDR3 sequence is 14 residues long. Trimming removed 6 bases from V and 8 bases from J, with 22 bases in between. Germline values: CDR1 SQVTM, CDR2 ANQGSEA. The CDR3 loop reads CSVGVLNLRREAFF. The CDR3 DNA sequence: TGCAGCGTCGGGGTTCTAAATTTGAGGAGAGAAGCTTTCTTT.

This clone was observed once. The CDR3 sequence is CATSDTVSGNTIYF. As DNA, the CDR3 is TGTGCCACCAGTGATACAGTCTCTGGAAACACCATATATTTT. This chain links TRBV24-1 with TRBJ1-3, with D unresolved. CDR1 KGHDR and CDR2 SFDVKD come from the germline V gene. CDR3 length: 14 amino acids. V lost 3 bases to trimming and J lost 0 bases, with 5 bases between them.

A few counts support this clone. One junction end disagrees with the germline gene, perhaps due to a read error. For the CDR3, the DNA is TGTGCCACCAGTGATTCTCGGCAGGGCCCTGGGGGCTACCAGCAGTACTTC. The encoded protein is CATSDSRQGPGGYQQYF. The chain carries TRBV24-1 and TRBJ2-7, with a possible D match to TRBD1 (6 bases). The V gene's germline CDR1 is KGHDR and CDR2 SFDVKD. The CDR3 totals 17 residues.

V gene TRBV5-4 combines with J gene TRBJ1-2, with 7 positions matching TRBD1. Germline V gene data show CDR1 as SGHNT and CDR2 as YYREEE (reference sequence). This CDR3 comprises 15 residues. The J segment lost 2 bases and the V segment lost 4 bases, leaving 8 bases of the junction unmatched. The CDR3 protein is CASSLEGTANYGYTF. In DNA form, the CDR3 reads TGTGCCAGCAGCCTGGAGGGGACAGCAAACTATGGCTACACCTTC.

The rearrangement uses TRBV10-3 and TRBJ1-1; 11 bases are a match to TRBD1. The V and J ends lost 6 bases and 6 bases, in that order; junction bases with no gene match: 6. This CDR3 has 14 amino acids. CDR1 is ENHRY and CDR2 is SYGVKD in the germline V gene. The CDR3 bases are TGTGCCATCAGAGAGGGACAGGGGGTCGCTGAAGCTTTCTTT. This gives the protein CAIREGQGVAEAFF.

J is TRBJ2-7 and V is TRBV16, with D possibly TRBD1 on 6 matching bases. CDR1 is KGHSY and CDR2 is FQNENV in the germline V gene. This CDR3 has 14 amino acids. V lost 2 bases, J lost 5 bases, and 13 bases lay in between. In DNA, the CDR3 is TGTGCCAGCAGCCAAATGGGCAGGGGTAACGAGCAGTACTTC. Residues: CASSQMGRGNEQYF.

This sequence joins TRBV28 and TRBJ1-3; D is unclear. CDR1 and CDR2 (germline): MDHEN, SYDVKM. V lost 2 bases to trimming and J lost 6 bases, with 14 bases between them. CDR3 length: 15 residues. CDR3 sequence: CASSLGQVGLNTIYF. CDR3 in DNA: TGTGCCAGCAGTTTAGGGCAGGTCGGACTAAACACCATATATTTT.

This chain joins TRBV28 and TRBJ1-2, with D perhaps matching TRBD1 (6 bases). Trimming left V 6 bases short and J 8 bases short, with 19 bases between. This CDR3 has 14 residues. CDR1 is MDHEN and CDR2 is SYDVKM in the germline V gene. CDR3 DNA: TGTGCCAGCAGCTTCATAGGGGGGACTAAGGGCTACACCTTC. It specifies CASSFIGGTKGYTF.

The genes are TRBV24-1 and TRBJ1-2; TRBD1 is a possible D gene (5 bases). The V gene's germline CDR1 is KGHDR and CDR2 SFDVKD. The CDR3 is 13 residues long. With 2 bases removed from V and 4 bases from J, the gap between germline ends came to 7 bases. The CDR3 loop is CATSDSTGYGYTF. The DNA for the CDR3 is TGTGCCACCAGTGATTCCACAGGCTATGGCTACACCTTC.